Below, 15 T cell receptor beta chains from the same sample are listed, as sequenced in a study of CD8 T cells in ankylosing spondylitis. MiXCR, run by TCRdb on the 5' RACE reads, gives a single entry per CDR3 protein. The repertoire has hundreds of thousands of distinct CDR3 sequences, more than 20% of them found once; the top ten carry around 3.2%. The sequenced material came from blood, either unsorted or a sorted T cell fraction (not recorded which). These receptors came from a female donor with ankylosing spondylitis or in good health (not recorded which).

This clonotype showed up just a few times. This chain joins TRBV20-1 and TRBJ1-6; no definite D call. The germline V gene has CDR1 DFQATT and CDR2 SNEGSKA (reference sequence). Deletions cut 0 bases from V and 8 bases from J, with 14 bases between. The CDR3 sequence is 15 residues long. CDR3 coding DNA: TGCAGTGCTAGAGATTTCGCAGGATGGTATTCACCCCTCCACTTT. It is translated as CSARDFAGWYSPLHF.

Only a few counts were recorded for this clonotype. This chain connects TRBV5-4 to TRBJ2-1; D is ambiguous. The CDR3 is 15 residues long. Germline CDR1 is SGHNT and CDR2 is YYREEE (reference sequence). Trimming left V 0 bases short and J 3 bases short, with 10 bases between. The DNA of the CDR3 is TGTGCCAGCAGCTTGGAGAGAAGGTACTACAATGAGCAGTTCTTC. It specifies CASSLERRYYNEQFF.

This clonotype was found a few times. The chain recombines TRBV7-2 with TRBJ2-3; TRBD2 matches 7 bases. CDR1 and CDR2 (germline): SGHTA, FQGNSA. V dropped 5 bases and J dropped 3; count of bases not matched to a gene: 8. The CDR3 is 15 residues long. The CDR3 sequence is CASSGKRGDTDTQYF. The CDR3 bases are TGTGCCAGCAGCGGGAAGCGGGGAGATACAGATACGCAGTATTTT.

The CDR3, as DNA: TGTGCCAGCAGCCAAGATGGAAGGACAATCGATGGCTACACCTTC. Residues: CASSQDGRTIDGYTF. The V call is TRBV4-2, the J call TRBJ1-2; tentative D call: TRBD1 (5 bases). V was cut by 0 bases and J by 6 bases, with 14 bases left in between. This CDR3 is built from 15 residues. Germline CDR1 reads LGHNA; CDR2 reads YNFKEQ.

The V call is TRBV28, the J call TRBJ1-5; D unresolved. CDR3 size: 13 residues. Germline V CDR1 and CDR2: MDHEN, SYDVKM. V was clipped by 6 bases and J by 0 bases, with 6 bases between them. The CDR3 nucleotides are TGTGCCAGCAGCGTTATTAGCAATCAGCCCCAGCATTTT. Residues: CASSVISNQPQHF.

This chain links TRBV20-1 with TRBJ2-7; 13 bases agree with TRBD2. Germline lookup yields CDR1 DFQATT and CDR2 SNEGSKA (reference sequence). The CDR3 length is 14 residues. The J segment lost 6 bases and the V segment lost 5 bases, leaving 7 bases of the junction unmatched. The CDR3 DNA reads as TGCAGTGCTGGACTAGCGGGAGTATCGAGCGAGCAGTACTTC. Translation: CSAGLAGVSSEQYF.

This clonotype showed up many times. This sequence joins TRBV6-5 and TRBJ1-3; a weak D match, TRBD1 (6 bases). This CDR3 has 16 residues. The V end was cut by 5 bases, the J end by 0 bases, with 14 bases between. Looked up from germline, CDR1 is MNHEY and CDR2 is SVGAGI. The CDR3 nucleotides read TGTGCCAGCAGTCACCAGGGGAGATCCTCTGGAAACACCATATATTTT. This encodes CASSHQGRSSGNTIYF.

This clonotype was counted a single time. The chain employs TRBV7-9 and TRBJ2-1; TRBD2 might be the D (5 bases). Germline CDR1 is SEHNR and CDR2 is FQNEAQ (reference sequence). The CDR3 contains 16 residues. V lost 0 bases and J 2 bases, leaving 11 bases between the germline ends. CDR3 coding DNA: TGTGCCAGCAGCTTAGCGCGAGGGAGACCCTACAATGAGCAGTTCTTC. This encodes CASSLARGRPYNEQFF.

As to this clonotype: One junction end disagrees with the germline gene, perhaps due to a read error. The CDR3 DNA sequence: TGCGCCAGCAGTTTGTATACCCCAGGCCTCGGCGAGCAGTACTTC. This codes for CASSLYTPGLGEQYF. The rearrangement links TRBV6-2 or TRBV6-3 to TRBJ2-7; D call uncertain. Germline CDR1 is MNHEY and CDR2 is SVGEGT. The CDR3 loop spans 15 amino acids.

The chain recombines TRBV12-3 or TRBV12-4 with TRBJ2-2; no clear D. Trimming pared 1 base from V and 1 base from J, leaving 10 bases between. The length of the CDR3 is 16 residues. This CDR3 reads CASSLGVMGNTGELFF. The CDR3 DNA reads as TGTGCCAGCAGTTTAGGGGTAATGGGGAACACCGGGGAGCTGTTTTTT.

V gene TRBV18 combines with J gene TRBJ2-7; D not resolved. From germline, CDR1 is KGHSH and CDR2 LQKENI. Trimming cost V 2 bases and J 0 bases, with 11 bases left between them. This CDR3 has 15 residues. CDR3 in amino acids: CASSPVSKSSYEQYF. For the CDR3, the DNA is TGTGCCAGCTCACCAGTCTCCAAGAGCTCCTACGAGCAGTACTTC.

The table lists this clonotype with a few counts. The J gene is TRBJ2-1, the V gene TRBV6-1, with 9 bases aligning to TRBD2. J gave up 1 base and V 5 bases, and 6 bases lay outside the gene matches. The length of the CDR3 is 16 residues. Per the germline V gene, CDR1 is MNHNS and CDR2 is SASEGT. CDR3 DNA sequence: TGTGCCAGCAGTCCCACTAGCGGGCATTCCTACAATGAGCAGTTCTTC. Residues: CASSPTSGHSYNEQFF.

This clonotype turned up a few times. This rearrangement joins TRBV7-9 to TRBJ1-1; D remains unclear. The CDR3 sequence is 11 residues long. Trimming left V 1 base short and J 6 bases short, with 3 bases between. The germline CDR1 and CDR2 sequences are SEHNR and FQNEAQ (reference sequence). The CDR3 DNA follows: TGTGCCAGCAGCTTAGAACCTGAAGCTTTCTTT. This sequence encodes CASSLEPEAFF.

The V and J genes are TRBV15 and TRBJ2-1, with TRBD2 matching over 12 bases. V lost 4 bases to trimming and J lost 2 bases; unmatched junction nucleotides: 3. Germline CDR1 is LNHNV and CDR2 is YYDKDF (reference sequence). The CDR3 runs 16 residues. CDR3 in amino acids: CATSNRLAGAYNEQFF. DNA of the CDR3: TGTGCCACCAGCAACAGACTAGCGGGAGCCTACAATGAGCAGTTCTTC.

Only a few counts were recorded for this clonotype. V and J are TRBV12-5 and TRBJ2-1; 7 bases agree with TRBD2. The junction had 13 bases not matched to a gene; V was cut back by 0 bases and J by 5 bases. Looked up from germline, CDR1 is LGHNT and CDR2 is FRNRAP. The CDR3 has 18 amino acids. CDR3 sequence (DNA): TGTGCTAGTGGTTTGGTTTTTCGGCTAGCGGAAATCGACAATGAGCAGTTCTTC. Residues: CASGLVFRLAEIDNEQFF.